The entry below gives a single T cell receptor beta chain sequence along with its context. This sample stems from a study of control samples from healthy donors and cancer patients. The protocol was immunoSEQ multiplex PCR, while the TCRdb copy is restricted to in-frame clones and leaves out a portion. The sample has around 130,000 clones, 70% to 90% seen once. Sequenced material: blood. The sequence was obtained from a man aged 45 to 65 in good health.

In nucleotides, the CDR3 is TGTGCCAGCAGCCGAATGACTAGCGGGGAGAATGAGCAGTTCTTC. This translates into CASSRMTSGENEQFF. This chain joins TRBV3-1 (or the pseudogene TRBV3-2) and TRBJ2-1, with 11 bases lining up with TRBD2. CDR1 is LGHDT, CDR2 YNNKEL, per germline (reference sequence). V lost 4 bases, J lost 7 bases, and 6 bases stayed unmatched. The CDR3 is 15 residues long.